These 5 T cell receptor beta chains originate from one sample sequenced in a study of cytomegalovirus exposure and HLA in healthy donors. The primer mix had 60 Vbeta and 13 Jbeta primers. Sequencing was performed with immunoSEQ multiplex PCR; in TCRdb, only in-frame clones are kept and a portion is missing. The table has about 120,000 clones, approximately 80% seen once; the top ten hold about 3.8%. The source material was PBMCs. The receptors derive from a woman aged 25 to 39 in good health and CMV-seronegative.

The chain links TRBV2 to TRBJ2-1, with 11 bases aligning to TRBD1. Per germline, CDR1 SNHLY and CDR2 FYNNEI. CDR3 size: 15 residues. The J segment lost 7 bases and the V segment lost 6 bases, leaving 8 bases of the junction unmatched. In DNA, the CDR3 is TGTGCCAGCAGACTAGGACAGGGGGCATTGAATGAGCAGTTCTTC. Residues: CASRLGQGALNEQFF.

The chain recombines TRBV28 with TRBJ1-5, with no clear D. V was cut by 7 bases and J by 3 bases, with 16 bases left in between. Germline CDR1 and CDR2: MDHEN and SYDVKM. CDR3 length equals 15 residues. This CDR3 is CASTAPGTLNQPQHF. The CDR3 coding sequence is TGTGCCAGCACCGCCCCAGGTACCCTCAATCAGCCCCAGCATTTT.

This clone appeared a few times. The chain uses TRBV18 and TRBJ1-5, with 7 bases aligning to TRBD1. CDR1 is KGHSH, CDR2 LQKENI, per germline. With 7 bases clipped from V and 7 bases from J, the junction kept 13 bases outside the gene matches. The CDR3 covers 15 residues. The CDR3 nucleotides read TGTGCCAGCTTAACAGGCCGGGACAGCGAGCAGCCCCAGCATTTT. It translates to CASLTGRDSEQPQHF.

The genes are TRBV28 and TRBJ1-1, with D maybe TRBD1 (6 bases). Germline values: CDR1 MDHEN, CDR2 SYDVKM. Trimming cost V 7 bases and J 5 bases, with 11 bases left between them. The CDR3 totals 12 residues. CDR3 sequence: CASNTGWTEAFF. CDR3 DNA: TGTGCCAGCAACACAGGGTGGACTGAAGCTTTCTTT.

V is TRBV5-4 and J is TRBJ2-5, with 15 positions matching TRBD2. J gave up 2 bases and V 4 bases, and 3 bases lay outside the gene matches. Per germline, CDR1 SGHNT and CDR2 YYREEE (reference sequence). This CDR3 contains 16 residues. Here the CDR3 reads CASSPGLAGGQETQYF. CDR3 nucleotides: TGTGCCAGCAGCCCGGGACTAGCGGGAGGTCAAGAGACCCAGTACTTC.